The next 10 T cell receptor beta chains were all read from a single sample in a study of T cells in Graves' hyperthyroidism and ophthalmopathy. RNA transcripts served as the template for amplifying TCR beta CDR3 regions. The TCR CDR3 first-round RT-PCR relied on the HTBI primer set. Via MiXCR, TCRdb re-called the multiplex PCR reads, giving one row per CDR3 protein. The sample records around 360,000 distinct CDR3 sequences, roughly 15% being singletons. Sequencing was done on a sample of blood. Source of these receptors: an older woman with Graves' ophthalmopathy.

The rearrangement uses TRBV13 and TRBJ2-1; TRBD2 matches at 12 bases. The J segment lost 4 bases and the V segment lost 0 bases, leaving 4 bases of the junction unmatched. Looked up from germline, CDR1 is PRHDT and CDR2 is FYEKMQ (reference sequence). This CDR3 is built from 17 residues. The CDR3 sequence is CASSLGRLAGAYNEQFF. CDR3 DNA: TGTGCCAGCAGCTTAGGGAGACTAGCGGGAGCGTACAATGAGCAGTTCTTC.

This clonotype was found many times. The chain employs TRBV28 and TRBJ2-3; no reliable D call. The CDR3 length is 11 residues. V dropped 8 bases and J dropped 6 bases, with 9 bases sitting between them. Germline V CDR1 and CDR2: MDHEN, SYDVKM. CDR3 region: CASGVRDTQYF. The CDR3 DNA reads TGTGCCAGCGGTGTCAGGGATACGCAGTATTTT. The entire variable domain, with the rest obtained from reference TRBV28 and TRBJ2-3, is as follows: DVKVTQSSRYLVKRTGEKVFLECVQDMDHENMFWYRQDPGLGLRLIYFSYDVKMKEKGDIPEGYSVSREKKERFSLILESASTNQTSMYLCASGVRDTQYFGPGTRLTVL.

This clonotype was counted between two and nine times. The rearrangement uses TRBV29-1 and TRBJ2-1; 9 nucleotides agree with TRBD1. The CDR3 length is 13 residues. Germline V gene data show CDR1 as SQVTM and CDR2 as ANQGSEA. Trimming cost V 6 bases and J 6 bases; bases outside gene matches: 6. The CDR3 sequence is CSVPGQGGNEQFF. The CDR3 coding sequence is TGCAGCGTACCGGGACAGGGAGGCAATGAGCAGTTCTTC.

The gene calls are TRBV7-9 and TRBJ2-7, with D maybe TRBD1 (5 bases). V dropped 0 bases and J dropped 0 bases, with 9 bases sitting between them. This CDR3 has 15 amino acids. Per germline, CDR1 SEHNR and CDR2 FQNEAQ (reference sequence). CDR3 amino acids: CASSLAQGFSYEQYF. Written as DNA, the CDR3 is TGTGCCAGCAGCTTAGCGCAGGGATTCTCCTACGAGCAGTACTTC.

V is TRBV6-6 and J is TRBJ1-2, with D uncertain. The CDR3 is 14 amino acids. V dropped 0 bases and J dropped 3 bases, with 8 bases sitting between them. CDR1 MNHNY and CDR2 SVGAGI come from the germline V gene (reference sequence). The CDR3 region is CASSYSLTDYGYTF. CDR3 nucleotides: TGTGCCAGCAGTTACTCGCTCACAGACTATGGCTACACCTTC.

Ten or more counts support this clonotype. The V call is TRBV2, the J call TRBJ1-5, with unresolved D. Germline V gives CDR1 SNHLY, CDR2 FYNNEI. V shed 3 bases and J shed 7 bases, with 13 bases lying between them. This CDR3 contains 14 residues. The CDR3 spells CASSEAGGGQPQHF. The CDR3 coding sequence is TGTGCCAGCAGTGAGGCGGGAGGAGGACAGCCCCAGCATTTT. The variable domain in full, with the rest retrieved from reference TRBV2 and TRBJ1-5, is EPEVTQTPSHQVTQMGQEVILRCVPISNHLYFYWYRQILGQKVEFLVSFYNNEISEKSEIFDDQFSVERPDGSNFTLKIRSTKLEDSAMYFCASSEAGGGQPQHFGDGTRLSIL.

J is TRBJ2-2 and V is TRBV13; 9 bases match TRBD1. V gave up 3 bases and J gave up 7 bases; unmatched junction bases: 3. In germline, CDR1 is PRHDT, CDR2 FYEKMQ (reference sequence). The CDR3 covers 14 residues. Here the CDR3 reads CASSLDRGGGELFF. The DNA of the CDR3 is TGTGCCAGCAGCTTGGACAGGGGTGGCGGGGAGCTGTTTTTT.

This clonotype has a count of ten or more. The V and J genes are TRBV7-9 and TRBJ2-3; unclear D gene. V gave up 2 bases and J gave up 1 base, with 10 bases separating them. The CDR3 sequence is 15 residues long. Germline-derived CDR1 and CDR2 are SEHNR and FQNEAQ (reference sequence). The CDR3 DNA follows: TGTGCCAGCAGCTTAATCATAGAAGGCACAGATACGCAGTATTTT. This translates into CASSLIIEGTDTQYF.

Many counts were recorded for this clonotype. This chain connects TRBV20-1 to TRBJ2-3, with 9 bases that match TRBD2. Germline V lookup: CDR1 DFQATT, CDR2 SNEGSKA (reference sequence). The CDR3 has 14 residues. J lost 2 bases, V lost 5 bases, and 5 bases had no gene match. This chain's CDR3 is CSAASGMITDTQYF. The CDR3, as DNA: TGCAGTGCTGCTAGCGGGATGATCACAGATACGCAGTATTTT.

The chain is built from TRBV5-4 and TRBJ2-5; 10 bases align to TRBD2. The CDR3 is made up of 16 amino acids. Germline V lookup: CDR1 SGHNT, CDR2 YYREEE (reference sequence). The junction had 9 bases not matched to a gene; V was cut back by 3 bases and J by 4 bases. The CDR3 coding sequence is TGTGCCAGCAGCTCCCCCCCTAGCGGGAGATTAGAGACCCAGTACTTC. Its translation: CASSSPPSGRLETQYF.